This entry concerns a single T cell receptor beta chain. Its matching antigen is unknown. This record comes from a study of T cells in Graves' hyperthyroidism and ophthalmopathy. The study's findings and limits: In the blood, most expanded thyroid clonotypes above 0.001 appeared as well.

The CDR3 is 16 residues long. The V end was cut by 0 bases, the J end by 7 bases, with 15 bases between. Germline V gene data show CDR1 as LNHDA and CDR2 as SQIVND (reference sequence). TCR beta CDR3 regions were amplified from RNA transcripts. Primed by the HTBI set, a first-round RT-PCR was run on the TCR CDR3. TCRdb used MiXCR to reprocess the multiplex PCR reads, holding one entry per CDR3 protein. The sample contains about 570,000 distinct CDR3 sequences, approximately 14% of which appear only once. The receptor's source is a woman aged 40 to 49 with Graves' hyperthyroidism. Sequences were obtained from blood. The chain uses TRBV19 and TRBJ2-2; maybe TRBD2 (6 bases). This chain's CDR3 is CASSIDLSGGFGELFF. The CDR3 DNA reads TGTGCCAGTAGTATAGATCTAAGCGGAGGGTTCGGGGAGCTGTTTTTT.